The rows below give T cell receptor beta chains drawn from one sample of a study of T cell changes during pregnancy in multiple sclerosis. Repertoires were generated with immunoSEQ multiplex PCR, while TCRdb's copy carries only in-frame clones and drops some. The repertoire consists of 73,000 or so clones, with 75% to 95% occurring once and the leading ten covering 0.86%. Sequencing was performed on peripheral blood, taken in the second trimester of pregnancy. These receptor sequences come from a female donor with multiple sclerosis, enrolled in a pregnancy study. The CDR3 runs from the conserved cysteine through the conserved F or W. A D gene is named only where the DNA matches it firmly. Expanded clones get a size class; other rows say once, few or many, or leave the size out.

j_gene | d_gene | v_gene | abundance | CDR3nt | CDR3aa
TRBJ2-3 | TRBD2 | TRBV7-3 | . | TGTGCCAGCAGCTATGGGGCTAGCGGGGAGACAGATACGCAGTATTTT | CASSYGASGETDTQYF
TRBJ2-3 | . | TRBV2 | . | TGTGCCAGCAGTGAAACAGGATGGGGGAGGACAGATACGCAGTATTTT | CASSETGWGRTDTQYF
TRBJ2-3 | . | TRBV7-6 | . | TGTGCCAGCAGCTTAGTCTCAGCGGGAGATACGCAGTATTTT | CASSLVSAGDTQYF
TRBJ2-7 | TRBD2 | TRBV9 | . | TGTGCCAGCAGCGTAGGGAGCGGGGGGGCCTGGGAGCAGTACTTC | CASSVGSGGAWEQYF
TRBJ1-1 | TRBD1 | TRBV11-2 | . | TGTGCCAGCAGCTTAGTACAGGGGGCTGGGACTGAAGCTTTCTTT | CASSLVQGAGTEAFF
TRBJ1-4 | . | TRBV9 | . | TGTGCCAGCAGCGTAGCTACGGGCAGGGGCGGAGAAAAACTGTTTTTT | CASSVATGRGGEKLFF
TRBJ1-5 | TRBD1 | TRBV6-6 | once | TGTGCCAGCAGCCCCAATGCAAGGGACAGTTTTGAGCCCCAGCATTTT | CASSPNARDSFEPQHF
TRBJ1-1 | . | TRBV6-5 | . | TGTGCCAGCACCACCCTCAACGGGGCTGAAGCTTTCTTT | CASTTLNGAEAFF
TRBJ1-1 | . | TRBV7-2 | . | TGTGCCAGCAGCTTAGTCCGCACTGAAGCTTTCTTT | CASSLVRTEAFF
TRBJ1-1 | TRBD1 | TRBV6-5 | once | TGTGCCAGCAACGGACAGGGGATGAACACTGAAGCTTTCTTT | CASNGQGMNTEAFF
TRBJ2-4 | . | TRBV5-6 | . | TGTGCCAGCAGCTTGGTGAGAAACTCCAAAAACATTCAGTACTTC | CASSLVRNSKNIQYF
TRBJ2-5 | TRBD2 | TRBV5-1 | . | TGCGCCAGCACAGGGCTAGCGGGGATAGAGACCCAGTACTTC | CASTGLAGIETQYF
TRBJ2-7 | TRBD1 | TRBV4-1 | . | TGCGCCAGCAGCTTGGGACAGACCTACGAGCAGTACTTC | CASSLGQTYEQYF
TRBJ2-3 | . | TRBV7-9 | . | TGTGCCAGCAGCGGCGAGACGACTGGTCCAGATACGCAGTATTTT | CASSGETTGPDTQYF
TRBJ1-5 | . | TRBV1 | . | TGCACCAGCAGCCATCCACAGCATAGCAATCAGCCCCAGCATTTT | CTSSHPQHSNQPQHF
TRBJ2-5 | TRBD2 | TRBV11-3 | once | TGTGCCAGCAGCTACGGGGGACTAGCGGGGGGACAAGAGACCCAGTACTTC | CASSYGGLAGGQETQYF
TRBJ1-5 | . | TRBV30 | . | TGTGCCTGGAGTGTAAAGAGGGCCAATCAGCCCCAGCATTTT | CAWSVKRANQPQHF
TRBJ2-7 | TRBD1 | TRBV4-3 | . | TGCGCCAGCAGCCCCGGGACAGGGATCTACGAGCAGTACTTC | CASSPGTGIYEQYF
TRBJ1-1 | . | TRBV11-1 | . | TGTGCCAGCAGCCCCCGGAGAGCTGAAGCTTTCTTT | CASSPRRAEAFF
TRBJ2-6 | TRBD1 | TRBV27 | . | TGTGCCAGCAGTCCCACAGGGGGCGCTTCTGGGGCCAACGTCCTGACTTTC | CASSPTGGASGANVLTF
TRBJ1-5 | . | TRBV6-1 | . | TGTGCCAGCAGTGAGAGGGAGAATCAGCCCCAGCATTTT | CASSERENQPQHF
TRBJ2-4 | . | TRBV7-2 | once | TGTGCCAGCAGCTCACCGGGGACCAAAAACATTCAGTACTTC | CASSSPGTKNIQYF
TRBJ1-1 | . | TRBV6-1 | once | TGTGCCAGCAGTGAAACCCTAGAAGCTTTCTTT | CASSETLEAFF
TRBJ2-7 | TRBD1 | TRBV7-2 | . | TGTGCCAGCAGCTTAGCCGGACAGGGTACCTACGAGCAGTACTTC | CASSLAGQGTYEQYF
TRBJ1-1 | . | TRBV18 | . | TGTGCCAGCTCACCAGGTCGAGGGATGAACACTGAAGCTTTCTTT | CASSPGRGMNTEAFF
TRBJ2-5 | . | TRBV7-9 | . | TGTGCCAGCAGCTTATTTGCGGGTCAGGAGACCCAGTACTTC | CASSLFAGQETQYF
TRBJ2-7 | TRBD2 | TRBV7-2 | . | TGTGCCAGCAGCTTTCAACCGGGGGGCGAGCAGTACTTC | CASSFQPGGEQYF
TRBJ1-2 | . | TRBV25-1 | . | TGTGCCAGCAGTGTTCTCGGGACAAGGGGCTACACCTTC | CASSVLGTRGYTF
TRBJ2-7 | . | TRBV4-1 | . | TGCGCCAGCAGCCACGGTCGGGGCAGGGGCTACGAGCAGTACTTC | CASSHGRGRGYEQYF
TRBJ2-5 | TRBD2 | TRBV5-1 | . | TGCGCCAGCAGCCCGAGGACTAGCGGGGCACAAGAGACCCAGTACTTC | CASSPRTSGAQETQYF
TRBJ2-2 | . | TRBV19 | . | TGTGCCAGTAGTCCGGTCGCGGCATACGACACCGGGGAGCTGTTTTTT | CASSPVAAYDTGELFF
TRBJ1-1 | . | TRBV6-1 | . | TGTGCCAGCAGACAGGTCCCGAAGAACACTGAAGCTTTCTTT | CASRQVPKNTEAFF
TRBJ1-1 | . | TRBV6-6 | . | TGTGCCAGCAGCCGCACTGAAGCTTTCTTT | CASSRTEAFF
TRBJ1-1 | . | TRBV6-7 | . | TGTGCCATTCTACCGGGGACTTCGCCATTTGAAGCTTTCTTT | CAILPGTSPFEAFF
TRBJ1-3 | . | TRBV4-1 | . | TGCGCCAGCAGCCAATCCAGAAGCTCTGGAAACACCATATATTTT | CASSQSRSSGNTIYF
TRBJ2-7 | TRBD1 | TRBV4-2 | . | TGTGCCAGCAGCCCCCCGGGACAGGGAAGCCACGAGCAGTACTTC | CASSPPGQGSHEQYF
TRBJ2-7 | . | TRBV21-1 | . | TGTGCCAGCTCTAACCCCCTGCAGACAGGGAGGAACGAGCAGTACTTC | CASSNPLQTGRNEQYF
TRBJ2-1 | TRBD1 | TRBV2 | . | TGTGCCAGCAGAGAGGACAGGGGGGAGAATGAGCAGTTCTTC | CASREDRGENEQFF
TRBJ2-1 | TRBD2 | TRBV5-5 | . | TGTGCCAGCAGCGGCGGGACTAGGTACAATGAGCAGTTCTTC | CASSGGTRYNEQFF
TRBJ2-7 | . | TRBV5-6 | . | TGTGCCACCTATAGACAGGAGAGCTCCTACGAGCAGTACTTC | CATYRQESSYEQYF
TRBJ1-2 | . | TRBV6-1 | . | TGTGCCAGCAGTGAGGGGCAGGGCGGCTCCAATGGCTACACCTTC | CASSEGQGGSNGYTF
TRBJ2-7 | TRBD2 | TRBV11-1 | . | TGTGCCAGCAGCTCTGGACTAGCGGCGTCCTACGAGCAGTACTTC | CASSSGLAASYEQYF
TRBJ1-3 | . | TRBV19 | once | TGTGCCAGTACTCTCCGGCCAGGGTGGTCCGGAAACACCATATATTTT | CASTLRPGWSGNTIYF
TRBJ2-2 | TRBD2 | TRBV9 | once | TGTGCCAGCAGCGTACGGAGCGGGGGGGCCGGGGAGCTGTTTTTT | CASSVRSGGAGELFF
TRBJ1-1 | . | TRBV6-6 | . | TGTGCCAGCAGTTCTCCAGGTATGAACACTGAAGCTTTCTTT | CASSSPGMNTEAFF
TRBJ2-1 | TRBD2 | TRBV29-1 | . | TGCAGCGGAAACACCGGGACTAGCTTCAATGAGCAGTTCTTC | CSGNTGTSFNEQFF
TRBJ2-7 | TRBD1 | TRBV30 | . | TGTGCCTGGAGTGGTACGACAGGGGGCTGGTACGAGCAGTACTTC | CAWSGTTGGWYEQYF
TRBJ2-1 | . | TRBV5-6 | . | TGTGCCAGCAGTACGCAAGAGGTTGCCCGACCGGAGCAGTTCTTC | CASSTQEVARPEQFF
TRBJ1-6 | TRBD1 | TRBV19 | . | TGTGCCAGTAGCACAACCGGGACAGGGGTCATACCCCTCCACTTT | CASSTTGTGVIPLHF
TRBJ2-3 | TRBD2 | TRBV14 | . | TGTGCCAGCAGCCCAGGACTAGCGGGGTCAGATACGCAGTATTTT | CASSPGLAGSDTQYF
TRBJ2-7 | . | TRBV18 | . | TGTGCCAGCTCACCGAACCAGGGATCCTCCTACGAGCAGTACTTC | CASSPNQGSSYEQYF
TRBJ2-1 | TRBD1 | TRBV19 | . | TGTGCCAGTAGTTGGCCGGGACAGGGGGGGACGGATGAGCAGTTCTTC | CASSWPGQGGTDEQFF
TRBJ2-7 | TRBD1 | TRBV2 | . | TGTGCCAGCAAGACAGGGCTCGGGGAGCAGTACTTC | CASKTGLGEQYF
TRBJ2-7 | TRBD1 | TRBV4-3 | . | TGCGCCAGCAGCCCAGGGACAGGCTCCTACGAGCAGTACTTC | CASSPGTGSYEQYF
TRBJ2-3 | TRBD2 | TRBV11-2 | . | TGTGCCAGCAGCCTCAGACTAGCGGGGGGAGATACGCAGTATTTT | CASSLRLAGGDTQYF